Here is one T cell receptor (beta chain) with its context. Source study methods: Amplification with reference gene primers provided the estimates of nucleated cell counts. Libraries were prepared by immunoSEQ multiplex PCR; TCRdb keeps only in-frame clonotypes and omits some of them. The V and J calls and clone size come from that table; D and trimming were worked out from the DNA. This table has some 340,000 clones, roughly 80% appearing once. Assignments of participants to cohorts depended upon their own reported clinical history. The data originate from a study of blood T cell repertoires in COVID-19. Germline trimming cut 5 bases from V and 4 bases from J; bases unmatched to any gene: 11. The CDR3 totals 16 residues. Germline loops: CDR1 LNHDA, CDR2 SQIVND (reference sequence).

The receptor was isolated from a woman aged 45-60 years who had recovered from COVID-19. The sequencing sample was made of PBMCs or T cells enriched from blood (not recorded which). The rearrangement joins TRBV19 to TRBJ1-2; 9 positions match TRBD1. CDR3 nucleotides: TGTGCCAGTAGTCCCCCTCCCGGGACAGGGAGCTATGGCTACACCTTC. Its translation: CASSPPPGTGSYGYTF.